Each of the 29 T cell receptor beta chains below was sequenced from the same sample in a study of blood T cells in healthy people across ages. A second roughly 6 to 12 cycle PCR used barcoded and J-beta primers. TCRdb independently ran MiXCR on the 5' RACE reads; one entry per CDR3 protein. This sample has 700,000 to 950,000 distinct CDR3 sequences; 55% to 75% occur once, and the top ten carry roughly 20%. Sample: blood. The receptors stem from a man aged 25 to 45 in good health.

The V gene is TRBV27, the J gene TRBJ1-2, with TRBD1 matching 10 bases. This CDR3 has 17 residues. Trimming at V came to 4 bases and at J to 11 bases, leaving 19 bases not matched to a gene. Looked up from germline, CDR1 is MNHEY and CDR2 is SMNVEV (reference sequence). In DNA, the CDR3 is TGTGCCAGCAGTTCAAGGGGACAGGGGAAATTCATGGCTTGGTACACCTTC. Protein: CASSSRGQGKFMAWYTF.

The chain recombines TRBV21-1 with TRBJ2-3. TRBV21-1 is termed a pseudogene. The CDR3 contains 15 residues. In DNA form, the CDR3 reads TGTGCCAGCAAAGGATCAGGACCCCGCACAGATACGCAGTATTTT. This sequence encodes CASKGSGPRTDTQYF.

This sequence joins TRBV6-2 or TRBV6-3 and TRBJ2-7, with D uncertain. V was clipped by 6 bases and J by 2 bases, with 8 bases between them. CDR3 length equals 12 residues. Germline values: CDR1 MNHEY, CDR2 SVGEGT. The CDR3 sequence: CASRAATYEQYF. As DNA, the CDR3 is TGTGCCAGCAGGGCAGCTACCTACGAGCAGTACTTC.

J is TRBJ1-1 and V is TRBV7-2, with no clear D. This CDR3 is 13 amino acids long. The ends were cut back, 1 base at V and 8 bases at J, with 11 bases in the middle. Looked up from germline, CDR1 is SGHTA and CDR2 is FQGNSA. CDR3 nucleotide sequence: TGTGCCAGCAGCTTAGTTAAAGGACGGGAAGCTTTCTTT. This codes for CASSLVKGREAFF.

This clonotype was counted between two and nine times. J is TRBJ2-7 and V is TRBV5-1, with 11 positions matching TRBD1. The CDR3 sequence is 14 residues long. V lost 8 bases and J lost 6; bases outside the gene matches: 10. Germline V gene sequence: CDR1 SGHRS, CDR2 YFSETQ. The CDR3 spells CASTPGTGGSEQYF. Written as DNA, the CDR3 is TGCGCCAGTACCCCCGGGACAGGGGGTAGCGAGCAGTACTTC.

The chain uses TRBV2 and TRBJ2-7; no definite D call. The CDR3 length is 12 residues. The germline V gene encodes CDR1 SNHLY and CDR2 FYNNEI. V dropped 6 bases and J dropped 4 bases, with 10 bases sitting between them. In DNA, the CDR3 is TGTGCCAGCAGAATTGGAGAGTACGAGCAGTACTTC. It specifies CASRIGEYEQYF.

The V call is TRBV27, the J call TRBJ1-5; D possibly corresponds to TRBD1 (5 bases). The CDR3 runs 12 residues. Germline V gene lookup returns CDR1 MNHEY and CDR2 SMNVEV (reference sequence). V was clipped by 6 bases and J by 2 bases, with 5 bases between them. In DNA, the CDR3 is TGTGCCAGCAGGGGACGCAATCAGCCCCAGCATTTT. Translation gives CASRGRNQPQHF.

This clonotype was observed a handful of times. V is TRBV20-1 and J is TRBJ1-1; no clear D. The length of the CDR3 is 14 residues. V dropped 0 bases and J dropped 4 bases, with 12 bases sitting between them. CDR1 DFQATT and CDR2 SNEGSKA come from the germline V gene (reference sequence). CDR3 nucleotides: TGCAGTGCTAGAGATCCTCGGCAGGCCACTGAAGCTTTCTTT. The encoded protein is CSARDPRQATEAFF.

The rearrangement uses TRBV7-9 and TRBJ1-5; a possible D gene is TRBD1 (5 bases). The germline V gene has CDR1 SEHNR and CDR2 FQNEAQ (reference sequence). This CDR3 region has 15 residues. The V gene lost 1 base and the J gene lost 5 bases, with 12 bases spanning the gap. CDR3 DNA sequence: TGTGCCAGCAGCTTAGGGTCCGGGGGTGATCAGCCCCAGCATTTT. Translation gives CASSLGSGGDQPQHF.

The rearrangement links TRBV6-2 or TRBV6-3 to TRBJ2-1; either TRBD1 or TRBD2 may fit D (5 bases each). CDR1 and CDR2 from the germline V gene are MNHEY and SVGEGT. This CDR3 spans 17 amino acids. Trimming pared 4 bases from V and 0 bases from J, leaving 16 bases between. This CDR3 reads CASSWAGTLLSYNEQFF. CDR3 bases: TGTGCCAGCAGTTGGGCCGGGACGCTCCTCTCCTACAATGAGCAGTTCTTC.

The sample holds many counts of this clonotype. V usage is TRBV10-3 and J usage is TRBJ1-5; D gene ambiguous. Between the trimmed V and J ends, which lost 10 bases and 2 bases, there was a span of 18 bases. The CDR3 is 15 amino acids. Germline CDR1 ENHRY, CDR2 SYGVKD. In DNA form, the CDR3 reads TGTGCCACCGAAGACCCTTCGGCGGGCAATCAGCCCCAGCATTTT. Its translation: CATEDPSAGNQPQHF.

This sequence joins TRBV3-1 and TRBJ2-1; 8 positions match TRBD2. In germline, CDR1 is LGHDT, CDR2 YNNKEL (reference sequence). The CDR3 sequence is 13 residues long. The trim removed 2 bases at V and 13 bases at J, leaving 7 bases unmatched. The chain's CDR3 is CASSQTEGLEQFF. The CDR3 DNA reads TGTGCCAGCAGCCAAACCGAGGGACTAGAACAGTTCTTC.

This CDR3 reads CASSLPGDGYGYTF. CDR3 DNA sequence: TGTGCCAGCAGTTTACCGGGGGATGGCTATGGCTACACCTTC. V usage is TRBV28 and J usage is TRBJ1-2, with a possible D match to TRBD1 (5 bases). Trimming removed 2 bases from V and 4 bases from J, with 11 bases in between. The CDR3 is 14 residues long. Germline V gene sequence: CDR1 MDHEN, CDR2 SYDVKM.

This clonotype has a handful of counts. The V call is TRBV27, the J call TRBJ2-7; D not certain. The CDR3 contains 14 residues. Germline-derived CDR1 and CDR2 are MNHEY and SMNVEV (reference sequence). Trimming removed 4 bases from V and 1 base from J, with 11 bases in between. This CDR3 reads CASSYSLRSYEQYF. CDR3 sequence (DNA): TGTGCCAGCAGTTACAGCCTCCGGTCCTACGAGCAGTACTTC.

The rearrangement links TRBV5-1 to TRBJ2-7; a possible D gene is TRBD1 (5 bases). CDR1 and CDR2 from the germline V gene are SGHRS and YFSETQ. This CDR3 has 16 amino acids. Deletions cut 0 bases from V and 1 base from J, with 14 bases between. Here the CDR3 DNA reads TGCGCCAGCAGCTTGGACAGGTCTGATGTTTCCTACGAGCAGTACTTC. Residues: CASSLDRSDVSYEQYF.

The V and J genes are TRBV7-9 and TRBJ2-1; 11 bases are shared with TRBD2. Germline trimming cut 1 base from V and 3 bases from J; bases unmatched to any gene: 5. This CDR3 comprises 17 residues. Germline V gives CDR1 SEHNR, CDR2 FQNEAQ (reference sequence). The CDR3 sequence: CASSLVTGLAVYNEQFF. CDR3 nucleotides: TGTGCCAGCAGCTTAGTTACGGGACTAGCGGTCTACAATGAGCAGTTCTTC.

CDR3 region: CASSQFLNQPQHF. CDR3 nucleotides: TGTGCCAGCTCACAGTTTTTAAATCAGCCCCAGCATTTT. J is TRBJ1-5 and V is TRBV28; D is unclear. Germline loops: CDR1 MDHEN, CDR2 SYDVKM. The CDR3 loop spans 13 amino acids. Between the trimmed V and J ends, which lost 8 bases and 4 bases, there was a span of 12 bases.

This clonotype turned up a few times. The V call is TRBV7-2, the J call TRBJ2-5, with D uncertain. The germline gives CDR1 SGHTA, CDR2 FQGNSA. V lost 0 bases and J 3 bases, leaving 5 bases between the germline ends. This CDR3 contains 13 residues. CDR3 nucleotides: TGTGCCAGCAGCTTAGCGAAGGAAGAGACCCAGTACTTC. Its protein is CASSLAKEETQYF.

The chain links TRBV7-7 to TRBJ2-1, with 8 bases fitting TRBD2. The trim removed 4 bases at V and 9 bases at J, leaving 11 bases unmatched. The germline CDR1 and CDR2 sequences are SSHAT and FNYEAQ (reference sequence). This CDR3 region has 15 residues. The CDR3 is CASSSVAGPLSEQFF. As DNA, the CDR3 is TGTGCCAGCAGCTCTGTAGCGGGGCCTCTAAGTGAGCAGTTCTTC.

This clonotype was recorded a few times. The chain has TRBV7-8 and TRBJ2-7, with D possibly TRBD2 on 5 matching bases. V was pared by 5 bases and J by 2 bases, with 13 bases between. The CDR3 consists of 14 residues. The germline V gene has CDR1 SGHVS and CDR2 FQNEAQ. The CDR3 protein is CASSVWTSTYEQYF. The CDR3 nucleotides are TGTGCCAGCAGCGTCTGGACTTCTACCTACGAGCAGTACTTC.

A few counts support this clonotype. The V call is TRBV20-1, the J call TRBJ2-7; 10 nucleotides agree with TRBD2. Losses at the gene ends were 8 bases for V and 4 bases for J; bases not matched to a gene: 14. The CDR3 is made up of 15 amino acids. Per germline, CDR1 DFQATT and CDR2 SNEGSKA (reference sequence). The CDR3 nucleotides are TGCAGTACTTATAATCCGACTAGCGGGTCTTACGAGCAGTACTTC. Translated, it gives CSTYNPTSGSYEQYF.

The V gene is TRBV2, the J gene TRBJ1-2; D remains ambiguous. This CDR3 is 12 amino acids long. From germline, CDR1 is SNHLY and CDR2 FYNNEI. Trimming cost V 11 bases and J 1 base, with 11 bases left between them. CDR3 nucleotide sequence: TGTGCCGGCGACAAGTATAACTATGGCTACACCTTC. Protein: CAGDKYNYGYTF. Drawing the rest from reference TRBV2 and TRBJ1-2, the complete variable domain is EPEVTQTPSHQVTQMGQEVILRCVPISNHLYFYWYRQILGQKVEFLVSFYNNEISEKSEIFDDQFSVERPDGSNFTLKIRSTKLEDSAMYFCAGDKYNYGYTFGSGTRLTVV.

V usage is TRBV28 and J usage is TRBJ2-5; D gene uncertain. The CDR3 contains 16 residues. The V gene lost 3 bases and the J gene lost 2 bases, with 16 bases spanning the gap. Germline assignment: CDR1 MDHEN and CDR2 SYDVKM. The DNA of the CDR3 is TGTGCCAGCAGTTTGTTGGCAGCATGGGGTCAAGAGACCCAGTACTTC. This sequence encodes CASSLLAAWGQETQYF.

The J gene is TRBJ2-1, the V gene TRBV7-7; 13 bases align to TRBD2. The germline V gene has CDR1 SSHAT and CDR2 FNYEAQ (reference sequence). CDR3 length: 15 amino acids. The CDR3 reads CASGRGLAGAETQFF. The CDR3 DNA follows: TGTGCTAGCGGACGCGGACTAGCGGGAGCAGAGACCCAGTTCTTC.

Note on this clonotype: This clone may be a read error of a much larger clone one base away. The rearrangement joins TRBV9 to TRBJ2-7, with no clear D. Germline V gene sequence: CDR1 SGDLS, CDR2 YYNGEE. CDR3 length: 18 residues. The CDR3 reads CAGSFSKEFGRSYNEQYF. Here the CDR3 DNA reads TGTGCCGGCAGCTTCTCAAAGGAATTCGGGCGCTCCTACAATGAGCAGTACTTC.

This clonotype was found once. V usage is TRBV15 and J usage is TRBJ2-5; no clear D gene. The DNA end favors TRBJ2-7, so the J call may be wrong. Germline CDR1 and CDR2: LNHNV and YYDKDF (reference sequence). This CDR3 comprises 14 residues. As DNA, the CDR3 is TGTGCCACCAGCAGAGGGACGGGTGGCTACGAGCAGTACTTC. It specifies CATSRGTGGYEQYF.

The chain employs TRBV12-3 or TRBV12-4 and TRBJ1-1, with D unresolved. This CDR3 contains 13 residues. V lost 8 bases and J lost 3, with 13 bases in between. The CDR3 sequence is CASRRWAYTEAFF. CDR3 in DNA: TGTGCCAGCCGCCGGTGGGCCTACACTGAAGCTTTCTTT.

The rearrangement uses TRBV24-1 and TRBJ2-1; the D call may be TRBD1 or TRBD2 (6 bases each). The germline V gene has CDR1 KGHDR and CDR2 SFDVKD. There are 13 residues in the CDR3. The germline V and J ends were trimmed by 3 bases and 7 bases, with 9 bases remaining between them. Here the CDR3 reads CATSDRGGNEQFF. The DNA for the CDR3 is TGTGCCACCAGTGATCGAGGGGGGAATGAGCAGTTCTTC.

This clonotype was recorded a few times. The rearrangement links TRBV15 to TRBJ2-3; 7 nucleotides agree with TRBD2. Germline CDR1 reads LNHNV; CDR2 reads YYDKDF (reference sequence). The CDR3 extends over 15 amino acids. Trimming took 3 bases from V and 4 from J; bases not matched to a gene: 7. The CDR3 loop is CATSSAAGESDTQYF. CDR3 DNA sequence: TGTGCCACCAGCAGTGCGGCGGGAGAATCAGATACGCAGTATTTT.